The source of this T cell receptor (beta chain) is a study of identical twins. TCRdb re-called the 5' RACE reads with MiXCR, one entry per CDR3 protein. The data show approximately 230,000 distinct CDR3 sequences, roughly 7.1% seen once. After removal of 2 bases from V and 10 bases from J, the junction contained 5 bases not matched to a gene. The germline CDR1 and CDR2 sequences are SGHVS and FQNEAQ. This CDR3 comprises 13 residues. These records were also assigned to another study, of T cells expressing NK-cell markers.

This clonotype was obtained from a woman younger than 30 in good health. The chain recombines TRBV7-8 with TRBJ2-1, with 7 positions matching TRBD2. Sample: CD8+ T cells sorted from blood. CDR3 sequence: CASSLNLGGEQFF. CDR3 sequence (DNA): TGTGCCAGCAGCTTAAACCTGGGGGGGGAGCAGTTCTTC.